These 25 T cell receptor beta chains originate from one sample sequenced in a study of blood T cell repertoires in COVID-19. The protocol was immunoSEQ multiplex PCR, while the TCRdb copy is restricted to in-frame clones and leaves out a portion. The repertoire holds about 130,000 clones, with 78% as singletons. Sample: peripheral blood. These receptor sequences come from a man aged 55 to 69 who had recovered from COVID-19.

This clone was seen a handful of times. In nucleotides, the CDR3 is TGTGCCAGCAGCCAGTACCGTTACAGGGTAGGAAATGAAAAACTGTTTTTT. This gives the protein CASSQYRYRVGNEKLFF. V is TRBV4-2 and J is TRBJ1-4; maybe TRBD1 (6 bases). V dropped 3 bases and J dropped 5 bases, with 19 bases sitting between them. Per the germline V gene, CDR1 is LGHNA and CDR2 is YNFKEQ. This CDR3 comprises 17 residues.

CDR3 nucleotide sequence: TGTGCCAGCAGTCCTAAGGGGCGGGGGCCAGATACGCAGTATTTT. Residues: CASSPKGRGPDTQYF. The chain has TRBV28 and TRBJ2-3; maybe TRBD2 (7 bases). In germline, CDR1 is MDHEN, CDR2 SYDVKM. The CDR3 runs to 15 residues. Between the trimmed V and J ends, which lost 5 bases and 4 bases, there was a span of 16 bases. Filled out from reference TRBV28 and TRBJ2-3, the complete variable domain reads DVKVTQSSRYLVKRTGEKVFLECVQDMDHENMFWYRQDPGLGLRLIYFSYDVKMKEKGDIPEGYSVSREKKERFSLILESASTNQTSMYLCASSPKGRGPDTQYFGPGTRLTVL.

This clone was detected once. The chain is built from TRBV30 and TRBJ1-2; 11 bases match TRBD1. Germline V gene data show CDR1 as GTSNPN and CDR2 as SVGIG (reference sequence). V dropped 7 bases and J dropped 7; count of bases not matched to a gene: 5. The CDR3 runs 12 residues. CDR3: CASGQGAGGYTF. CDR3 DNA sequence: TGTGCCTCTGGACAGGGGGCGGGTGGCTACACCTTC.

This clone has just one count. The rearrangement links TRBV23-1 to TRBJ1-5; D remains ambiguous. TRBV23-1 is an ORF, with its function uncertain. V lost 2 bases to trimming and J lost 14 bases, with 13 bases between them. This CDR3 spans 12 amino acids. The CDR3 protein is CASSQGAGDKHF. CDR3 nucleotide sequence: TGCGCCAGCAGTCAAGGTGCGGGAGATAAGCATTTT.

The V and J genes are TRBV6-5 and TRBJ2-3; 7 nucleotides align to TRBD2. Germline loops: CDR1 MNHEY, CDR2 SVGAGI. The CDR3 extends over 15 amino acids. With 8 bases clipped from V and 2 bases from J, the junction kept 10 bases outside the gene matches. CDR3 amino acids: CASHKSGRATDTQYF. CDR3 bases: TGTGCCAGCCATAAAAGTGGGAGGGCCACAGATACGCAGTATTTT.

This chain uses TRBV7-9 with TRBJ1-2; 8 bases agree with TRBD1. The CDR3 length is 15 residues. Germline-derived CDR1 and CDR2 are SEHNR and FQNEAQ (reference sequence). V lost 1 base and J lost 7; bases outside the gene matches: 8. The CDR3 DNA follows: TGTGCCAGCAGCTTAGACGACAGGGGAGTTACTGGCTACACCTTC. Translation gives CASSLDDRGVTGYTF.

This chain joins TRBV27 and TRBJ1-1; no clear D. The CDR3 is 14 amino acids. Germline V gene data show CDR1 as MNHEY and CDR2 as SMNVEV (reference sequence). The V end lost 4 bases, the J end lost 1 base, and 10 bases lay between the germline ends. The CDR3 loop reads CASSSSLENTEAFF. The CDR3 nucleotides read TGTGCCAGCAGTTCATCTCTAGAGAACACTGAAGCTTTCTTT.

The chain uses TRBV18 and TRBJ1-1, with a tentative D call TRBD1 (5 bases). Germline assignment: CDR1 KGHSH and CDR2 LQKENI. Trimming removed 0 bases at V and 6 bases at J, with 11 bases between. The CDR3 totals 14 residues. In DNA form, the CDR3 reads TGTGCCAGCTCACCACCTTCGGGGGAGGCTGAAGCTTTCTTT. Translating it yields CASSPPSGEAEAFF. Complete variable domain (other parts from reference TRBV18 and TRBJ1-1): NAGVMQNPRHLVRRRGQEARLRCSPMKGHSHVYWYRQLPEEGLKFMVYLQKENIIDESGMPKERFSAEFPKEGPSILRIQQVVRGDSAAYFCASSPPSGEAEAFFGQGTRLTVV.

Remarks on this clone: Sequence at one end of the junction differs from germline and may be a read error. The rearrangement links TRBV28 to TRBJ1-5; 7 bases align to TRBD1. Germline values: CDR1 MDHEN, CDR2 SYDVKM. This CDR3 comprises 12 residues. The CDR3 spells CATTGANQPQHF. For the CDR3, the DNA is TGCGCGACCACAGGGGCGAATCAGCCCCAGCATTTT. The variable domain in full, completed from reference TRBV28 and TRBJ1-5, reads DVKVTQSSRYLVKRTGEKVFLECVQDMDHENMFWYRQDPGLGLRLIYFSYDVKMKEKGDIPEGYSVSREKKERFSLILESASTNQTSMYLCATTGANQPQHFGDGTRLSIL.

This chain links TRBV7-2 with TRBJ1-6, with D perhaps matching TRBD1 (5 bases). The ends were cut back, 5 bases at V and 8 bases at J, with 10 bases in the middle. The CDR3 contains 13 residues. Germline V lookup: CDR1 SGHTA, CDR2 FQGNSA. The CDR3 spells CASSRDSYSPLHF. The CDR3 DNA sequence: TGTGCCAGCAGCAGAGACAGTTATTCACCCCTCCACTTT. The full variable domain, its missing parts supplied by reference TRBV7-2 and TRBJ1-6, is GAGVSQSPSNKVTEKGKDVELRCDPISGHTALYWYRQSLGQGLEFLIYFQGNSAPDKSGLPSDRFSAERTGGSVSTLTIQRTQQEDSAVYLCASSRDSYSPLHFGNGTRLTVT.

J is TRBJ2-7 and V is TRBV2, with D possibly TRBD1 on 6 matching bases. From germline, CDR1 is SNHLY and CDR2 FYNNEI. V gave up 5 bases and J gave up 4 bases, with 18 bases separating them. The CDR3 has 15 residues. Written as DNA, the CDR3 is TGTGCCAGCAGTAAAGACAGGCTAGACCCTTACGAGCAGTACTTC. Its protein product is CASSKDRLDPYEQYF.

J is TRBJ1-1 and V is TRBV28, with D possibly TRBD1 on 5 matching bases. Germline CDR1 is MDHEN and CDR2 is SYDVKM. CDR3 length: 12 amino acids. Trimming stripped 6 bases from V and 6 bases from J, with 11 bases between. CDR3 residues: CASSRGVAEAFF. In nucleotides, the CDR3 is TGTGCCAGCAGCCGGGGGGTCGCTGAAGCTTTCTTT.

The chain joins TRBV6-5 to TRBJ2-1; D perhaps matches TRBD1 (5 bases). Trimming took off 2 bases at V and 3 bases at J, with 14 bases between the two ends. The CDR3 covers 16 residues. Looked up from germline, CDR1 is MNHEY and CDR2 is SVGAGI. The CDR3 DNA follows: TGTGCCAGCAGTTACAGAAGGGGTGTAGGCTACAATGAGCAGTTCTTC. Protein: CASSYRRGVGYNEQFF.

This sequence joins TRBV28 and TRBJ2-7; 10 bases fit TRBD2. This CDR3 is built from 15 residues. The V gene's germline CDR1 is MDHEN and CDR2 SYDVKM. V gave up 6 bases and J gave up 2 bases; unmatched junction bases: 7. The CDR3 DNA reads as TGTGCCAGCAGACCCGGACTAGCGGAGACCTACGAGCAGTACTTC. Translation gives CASRPGLAETYEQYF. The variable domain in full, completed from reference TRBV28 and TRBJ2-7, reads DVKVTQSSRYLVKRTGEKVFLECVQDMDHENMFWYRQDPGLGLRLIYFSYDVKMKEKGDIPEGYSVSREKKERFSLILESASTNQTSMYLCASRPGLAETYEQYFGPGTRLTVT.

CDR3: CSVGTSGGLQETQYF. In nucleotides, the CDR3 is TGCAGCGTTGGGACTAGCGGGGGGCTCCAAGAGACCCAGTACTTC. The V and J genes are TRBV29-1 and TRBJ2-5; TRBD2 aligns across 14 bases. CDR1 and CDR2 (germline): SQVTM, ANQGSEA. The J segment lost 1 base and the V segment lost 4 bases, leaving 2 bases of the junction unmatched. The CDR3 sequence is 15 residues long.

The chain carries TRBV6-2 or TRBV6-3 and TRBJ1-1, with D unresolved. Between the trimmed V and J ends, which lost 2 bases and 2 bases, there was a span of 6 bases. Germline loops: CDR1 MNHEY, CDR2 SVGEGT. This CDR3 has 13 amino acids. CDR3 loop: CASSYAGNTEAFF. The CDR3 DNA reads as TGTGCCAGCAGTTACGCAGGTAACACTGAAGCTTTCTTT.

The rearrangement links TRBV20-1 to TRBJ2-3; a weak D match, TRBD1 (7 bases). V was cut by 3 bases and J by 4 bases, with 17 bases left in between. There are 15 residues in the CDR3. CDR1 DFQATT and CDR2 SNEGSKA come from the germline V gene (reference sequence). This chain's CDR3 is CSASQTGRFPDTQYF. Here the CDR3 DNA reads TGCAGTGCTAGTCAGACAGGGAGGTTTCCAGATACGCAGTATTTT.

This chain connects TRBV28 to TRBJ1-2; D perhaps matches TRBD1 (6 bases). Germline-derived CDR1 and CDR2 are MDHEN and SYDVKM. The CDR3 runs to 12 residues. The V and J ends lost 7 bases and 3 bases respectively, with 9 bases between them. The CDR3 sequence is CASIDRYYGYTF. CDR3 DNA sequence: TGTGCCAGCATTGACAGGTACTATGGCTACACCTTC.

This rearrangement joins TRBV3-1 (or the pseudogene TRBV3-2) to TRBJ2-1; 7 bases agree with TRBD2. The junction had 6 bases not matched to a gene; V was cut back by 0 bases and J by 10 bases. CDR1 is LGHDT and CDR2 is YNNKEL in the germline V gene (reference sequence). This CDR3 contains 14 residues. CDR3 nucleotide sequence: TGTGCCAGCAGCCAAGAACCTAGCGGACCAGAGCAGTTCTTC. Translation gives CASSQEPSGPEQFF.

The chain couples TRBV5-1 to TRBJ1-1; TRBD1 is a possible D gene (5 bases). CDR3 length equals 14 residues. From germline, CDR1 is SGHRS and CDR2 YFSETQ. V gave up 4 bases and J gave up 1 base, with 11 bases separating them. The CDR3 here is CASSTQTENTEAFF. CDR3 DNA sequence: TGCGCCAGCAGCACTCAGACAGAGAACACTGAAGCTTTCTTT.

This rearrangement joins TRBV7-3 to TRBJ2-6, with 10 positions matching TRBD2. Germline V gives CDR1 SGHTA, CDR2 FQGTGA. This CDR3 is built from 18 residues. V lost 1 base, J lost 4 bases, and 7 bases stayed unmatched. The chain's CDR3 is CASSLILAGVPGANVLTF. In DNA form, the CDR3 reads TGTGCCAGCAGCTTAATTCTAGCGGGAGTACCCGGGGCCAACGTCCTGACTTTC.

V is TRBV18 and J is TRBJ1-2; 10 bases agree with TRBD1. J was trimmed by 6 bases and V by 8 bases; bases with no gene match: 15. This CDR3 comprises 16 residues. Germline CDR1 is KGHSH and CDR2 is LQKENI. The CDR3: CASSSLPRQGADGYTF. The CDR3, as DNA: TGTGCCAGCAGCAGCCTGCCGAGACAGGGGGCTGATGGCTACACCTTC.

Only a few counts were recorded for this clone. The rearrangement uses TRBV18 and TRBJ2-5, with 11 bases fitting TRBD2. Germline lookup yields CDR1 KGHSH and CDR2 LQKENI. This CDR3 is built from 16 residues. V dropped 2 bases and J dropped 5; count of bases not matched to a gene: 7. CDR3 sequence (DNA): TGTGCCAGCTCACCAACGGCTAGCGGGGGGATCGAGACCCAGTACTTC. It specifies CASSPTASGGIETQYF.

This clone appeared once. The V and J genes are TRBV19 and TRBJ1-5, with TRBD1 matching over 9 bases. The germline V gene encodes CDR1 LNHDA and CDR2 SQIVND (reference sequence). Trimming cost V 3 bases and J 7 bases; bases outside gene matches: 10. The CDR3 consists of 16 residues. CDR3 loop: CASSITPGQGGQPQHF. The CDR3 DNA reads TGTGCCAGTAGTATTACGCCGGGACAGGGCGGACAGCCCCAGCATTTT.

The chain uses TRBV2 and TRBJ1-4, with 7 bases aligning to TRBD1. The germline CDR1 and CDR2 sequences are SNHLY and FYNNEI. The CDR3 runs 13 residues. V dropped 7 bases and J dropped 7; count of bases not matched to a gene: 6. The chain's CDR3 is CASNTGTAEKLFF. The CDR3 DNA follows: TGTGCCAGCAATACCGGGACAGCTGAAAAACTGTTTTTT. Full variable domain (remainder filled in from reference TRBV2 and TRBJ1-4): EPEVTQTPSHQVTQMGQEVILRCVPISNHLYFYWYRQILGQKVEFLVSFYNNEISEKSEIFDDQFSVERPDGSNFTLKIRSTKLEDSAMYFCASNTGTAEKLFFGSGTQLSVL.